This T cell receptor beta chain appears in the sequencing data of a study of human T cells and chemical hapten exposure. The overall study: Each patient's scalp received weekly diphenylcyclopropenone throughout the approximately 24-week study.

The V gene lost 3 bases and the J gene lost 4 bases, with 22 bases spanning the gap. This CDR3 has 17 residues. Time point described: patch test 2, 6 weeks after DPC sensitization. The treatment: therapeutic diphenylcyclopropenone sensitization with weekly scalp DPC. Sample donors consisted of patients with alopecia, aged 18 to 70 years, who were suitable for DPC. This clonotype was seen many times. What it binds is not known. From the RACE reads, TCRdb called clonotypes with MiXCR, one entry per CDR3 protein. Of about 82,000 distinct CDR3 sequences in the sample, 6.5% to 8.5% were seen once. Study-wide results and limits: There were significantly more large CDR3 similarity clusters among expanded TCRs than among controls.

This receptor was taken from a woman aged 25 to 39 with alopecia areata. Some clones in this sample may be carry-over from other donors' samples. The specimen comprised whole blood, sampled in connection with sensitization to the hapten diphenylcyclopropenone (DPC). The chain uses TRBV5-3 and TRBJ1-2, with D possibly being TRBD1 (5 bases). TRBV5-3 is designated an ORF whose function remains uncertain. The CDR3 DNA sequence: TGTGCCAGAAGCTCACCGATGTGGGGCCCTACCCCCTATGGCTACACCTTC. The encoded protein is CARSSPMWGPTPYGYTF.